Listed here are 13 T cell receptor beta chains from one sample, sequenced in a study of memory CD8 T cells in hepatitis C reinfection. Time point denoted: pre-reinfection, 55 to 20 weeks before reinfection detection. No in vitro expansion preceded TCR sequencing of the sorted cells. Produced via immunoSEQ multiplex PCR; TCRdb's table is partial and in-frame only. The sample consists of approximately 50,000 clones, 85% to 90% of them appearing once. The sample taken for sequencing was naive CD8+ T cells sorted from blood. The source is a man in his late teens or twenties with hepatitis C virus infection.

The V and J genes are TRBV7-9 and TRBJ1-2; possible D gene TRBD1, 6 bases. The germline gives CDR1 SEHNR, CDR2 FQNEAQ (reference sequence). This CDR3 is 14 amino acids long. With 0 bases removed from V and 4 bases from J, the gap between germline ends came to 9 bases. Here the CDR3 DNA reads TGTGCCAGCAGCTTAGCCGACAGGACCTATGGCTACACCTTC. Translating gives CASSLADRTYGYTF.

This clone was detected only a few times. V usage is TRBV6-5 and J usage is TRBJ1-2; D is perhaps TRBD1 (5 bases). Trimming cost V 6 bases and J 13 bases, with 24 bases left between them. The CDR3 is 14 amino acids. The germline CDR1 and CDR2 sequences are MNHEY and SVGAGI. In DNA form, the CDR3 reads TGTGCCAGCAGCCATTATAGTGCTGGGGCGTCTTGCACCTTC. Translating gives CASSHYSAGASCTF.

The V gene is TRBV28, the J gene TRBJ2-3, with 8 bases identical to TRBD1. The length of the CDR3 is 16 residues. Germline CDR1 MDHEN, CDR2 SYDVKM. V was clipped by 2 bases and J by 3 bases; unmatched bases: 7. The CDR3 DNA is TGTGCCAGCAGTTTACGGGGGACAGGTTTTACAGATACGCAGTATTTT. Translation gives CASSLRGTGFTDTQYF.

V gene TRBV19 combines with J gene TRBJ1-4; the D gene is possibly TRBD1 (6 bases). The CDR3 runs 14 residues. The germline CDR1 and CDR2 sequences are LNHDA and SQIVND (reference sequence). V was clipped by 7 bases and J by 8 bases, with 17 bases between them. CDR3 protein: CASTLTGVQEKLFF. CDR3 nucleotides: TGTGCCAGTACCCTGACAGGAGTACAGGAAAAACTGTTTTTT. Together with reference TRBV19 and TRBJ1-4, the CDR3 gives the full variable domain: DGGITQSPKYLFRKEGQNVTLSCEQNLNHDAMYWYRQDPGQGLRLIYYSQIVNDFQKGDIAEGYSVSREKKESFPLTVTSAQKNPTAFYLCASTLTGVQEKLFFGSGTQLSVL.

The genes are TRBV7-9 and TRBJ2-2; D perhaps matches TRBD2 (6 bases). Germline CDR1 SEHNR, CDR2 FQNEAQ (reference sequence). With 7 bases removed from V and 10 bases from J, the gap between germline ends came to 25 bases. The CDR3 totals 16 residues. The CDR3 DNA reads as TGTGCCAGCAACAGACAGATAAGGCGGGGCCGACCGGAGCTGTTTTTT. Residues: CASNRQIRRGRPELFF.

V gene TRBV7-9 combines with J gene TRBJ1-1, with D possibly matching TRBD1 (6 bases). From germline, CDR1 is SEHNR and CDR2 FQNEAQ (reference sequence). The CDR3 has 12 amino acids. Trimming left V 1 base short and J 8 bases short, with 8 bases between. The CDR3 DNA reads as TGTGCCAGCAGCTTAGACGGGACAGAAGCTTTCTTT. Translated: CASSLDGTEAFF.

The chain employs TRBV5-6 and TRBJ2-7; 7 nucleotides align to TRBD1. CDR1 is SGHDT and CDR2 is YYEEEE in the germline V gene. The CDR3 length is 15 residues. Unmatched junction bases numbered 10, after V lost 5 bases and J lost 2 bases. As DNA, the CDR3 is TGTGCCAGCAGGCTTCCGACAGGGCTCCCCTACGAGCAGTACGTC. It is translated as CASRLPTGLPYEQYV.

The chain recombines TRBV25-1 with TRBJ2-3; D perhaps matches TRBD1 (6 bases). CDR1 and CDR2 from the germline V gene are MGHDK and SYGVNS. Trimming removed 3 bases from V and 1 base from J, with 8 bases in between. The CDR3 is 14 amino acids. The CDR3 coding sequence is TGTGCCAGCAGTGAGGGGGCTGGCACAGATACGCAGTATTTT. Encoded protein: CASSEGAGTDTQYF.

The J gene is TRBJ2-3, the V gene TRBV28; 9 bases line up with TRBD2. V lost 7 bases, J lost 4 bases, and 6 bases stayed unmatched. Germline CDR1 is MDHEN and CDR2 is SYDVKM. This CDR3 has 14 amino acids. CDR3: CASNRRGGSDTQYF. Here the CDR3 DNA reads TGTGCCAGCAATCGGCGGGGGGGCTCAGATACGCAGTATTTT.

V is TRBV28 and J is TRBJ2-5; TRBD1 matches at 8 bases. The CDR3 sequence is 13 residues long. J lost 5 bases, V lost 7 bases, and 6 bases had no gene match. Germline CDR1 is MDHEN and CDR2 is SYDVKM. The DNA of the CDR3 is TGTGCCAGCACCAGGGGGCTAGGGGAGACCCAGTACTTC. As protein: CASTRGLGETQYF.

The chain employs TRBV6-4 and TRBJ2-3; 7 bases match TRBD2. Looked up from germline, CDR1 is MRHNA and CDR2 is SNTAGT. V was pared by 3 bases and J by 2 bases, with 5 bases of the junction left unmatched. CDR3 length: 15 residues. CDR3 sequence reads: CASSEGRGNTDTQYF. CDR3 nucleotides: TGTGCCAGCAGTGAGGGGCGGGGGAACACAGATACGCAGTATTTT.

This clone has a single count. This chain connects TRBV28 to TRBJ2-5; 7 bases match TRBD1. This CDR3 is built from 15 residues. The junction had 7 bases not matched to a gene; V was cut back by 5 bases and J by 1 base. Looked up from germline, CDR1 is MDHEN and CDR2 is SYDVKM. The CDR3 protein is CASSPQGETQETQYF. In DNA form, the CDR3 reads TGTGCCAGCAGTCCTCAGGGGGAAACCCAAGAGACCCAGTACTTC.

J is TRBJ2-1 and V is TRBV11-2; possible D gene TRBD1, 6 bases. The length of the CDR3 is 14 residues. CDR1 and CDR2 (germline): SGHAT, FQNNGV. The V end lost 8 bases, the J end lost 0 bases, and 11 bases lay between the germline ends. The CDR3 loop reads CASGQPGSYNEQFF. The CDR3 nucleotides read TGTGCCAGCGGACAGCCCGGCTCCTACAATGAGCAGTTCTTC.